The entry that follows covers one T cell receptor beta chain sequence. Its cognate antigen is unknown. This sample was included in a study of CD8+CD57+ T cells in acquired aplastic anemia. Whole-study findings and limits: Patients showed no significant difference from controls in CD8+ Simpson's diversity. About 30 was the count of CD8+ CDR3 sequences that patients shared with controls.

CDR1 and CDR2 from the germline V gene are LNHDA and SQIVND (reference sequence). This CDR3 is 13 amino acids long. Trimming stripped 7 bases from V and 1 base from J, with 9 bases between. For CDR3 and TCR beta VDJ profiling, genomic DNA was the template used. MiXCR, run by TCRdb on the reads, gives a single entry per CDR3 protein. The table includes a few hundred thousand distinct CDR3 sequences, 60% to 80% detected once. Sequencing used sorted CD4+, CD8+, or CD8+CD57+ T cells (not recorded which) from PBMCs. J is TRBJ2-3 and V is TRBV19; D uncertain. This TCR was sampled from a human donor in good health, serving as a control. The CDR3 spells CASNRGGTDTQYF. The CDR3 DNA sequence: TGTGCCAGTAACAGAGGAGGCACAGATACGCAGTATTTT.